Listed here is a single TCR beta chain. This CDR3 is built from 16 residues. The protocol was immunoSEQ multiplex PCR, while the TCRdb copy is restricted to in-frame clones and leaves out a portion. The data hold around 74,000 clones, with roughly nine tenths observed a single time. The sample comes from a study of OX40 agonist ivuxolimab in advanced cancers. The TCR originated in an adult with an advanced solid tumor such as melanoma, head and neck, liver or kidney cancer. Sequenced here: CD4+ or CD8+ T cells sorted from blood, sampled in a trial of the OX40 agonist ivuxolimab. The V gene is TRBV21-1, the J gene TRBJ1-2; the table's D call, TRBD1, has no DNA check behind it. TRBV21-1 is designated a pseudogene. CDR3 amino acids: CASSINRDRENYGYTF. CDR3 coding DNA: TGTGCCAGCAGCATCAACCGGGACAGGGAAAACTATGGCTACACCTTC.